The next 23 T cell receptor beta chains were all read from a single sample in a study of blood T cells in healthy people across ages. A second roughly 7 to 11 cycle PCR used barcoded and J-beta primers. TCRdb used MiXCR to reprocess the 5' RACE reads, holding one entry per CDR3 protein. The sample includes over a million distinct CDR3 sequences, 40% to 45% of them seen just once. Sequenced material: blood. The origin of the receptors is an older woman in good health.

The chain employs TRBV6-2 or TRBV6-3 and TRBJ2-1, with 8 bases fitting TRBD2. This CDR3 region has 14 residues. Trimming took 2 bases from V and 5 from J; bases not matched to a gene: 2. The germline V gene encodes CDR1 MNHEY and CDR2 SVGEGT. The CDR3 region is CASSYALADNEQFF. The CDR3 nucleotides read TGTGCCAGCAGTTACGCACTAGCGGACAATGAGCAGTTCTTC.

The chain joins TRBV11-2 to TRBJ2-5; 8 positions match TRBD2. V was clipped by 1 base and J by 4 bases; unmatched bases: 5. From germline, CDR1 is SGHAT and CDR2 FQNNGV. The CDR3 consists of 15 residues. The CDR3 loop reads CASSLGDGGAETQYF. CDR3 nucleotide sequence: TGTGCCAGCAGCTTAGGCGACGGGGGGGCAGAGACCCAGTACTTC.

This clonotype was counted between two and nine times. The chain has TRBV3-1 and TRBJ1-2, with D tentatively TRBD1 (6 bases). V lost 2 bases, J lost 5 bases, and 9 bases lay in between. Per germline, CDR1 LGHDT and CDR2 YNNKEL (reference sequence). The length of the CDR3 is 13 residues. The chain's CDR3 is CASSQRTAYGYTF. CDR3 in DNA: TGTGCCAGCAGCCAACGGACAGCTTATGGCTACACCTTC.

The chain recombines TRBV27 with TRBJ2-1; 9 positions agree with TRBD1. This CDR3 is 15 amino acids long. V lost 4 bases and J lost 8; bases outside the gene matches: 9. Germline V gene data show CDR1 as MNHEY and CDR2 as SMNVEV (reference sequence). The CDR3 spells CASSSLDRGGYEQFF. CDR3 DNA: TGTGCCAGCAGTTCACTAGACAGGGGGGGTTATGAGCAGTTCTTC.

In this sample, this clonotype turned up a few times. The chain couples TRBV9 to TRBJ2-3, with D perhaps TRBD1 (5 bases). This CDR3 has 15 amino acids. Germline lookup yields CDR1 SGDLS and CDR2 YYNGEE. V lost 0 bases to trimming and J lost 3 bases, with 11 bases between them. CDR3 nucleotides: TGTGCCAGCAGCGTAGACCCGAAGGGGACAGATACGCAGTATTTT. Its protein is CASSVDPKGTDTQYF.

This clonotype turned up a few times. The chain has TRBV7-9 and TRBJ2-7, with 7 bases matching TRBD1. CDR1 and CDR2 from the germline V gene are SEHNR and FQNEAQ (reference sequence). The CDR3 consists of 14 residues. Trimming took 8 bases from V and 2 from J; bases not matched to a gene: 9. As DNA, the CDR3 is TGTGCCAGCGGGCCTCGGGACAGCCCCTACGAGCAGTACTTC. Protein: CASGPRDSPYEQYF.

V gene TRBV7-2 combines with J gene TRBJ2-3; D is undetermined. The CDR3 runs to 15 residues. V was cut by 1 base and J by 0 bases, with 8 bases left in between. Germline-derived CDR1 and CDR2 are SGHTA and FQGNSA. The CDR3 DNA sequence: TGTGCCAGCAGCTTAGTCCAACAGAGCACAGATACGCAGTATTTT. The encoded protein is CASSLVQQSTDTQYF.

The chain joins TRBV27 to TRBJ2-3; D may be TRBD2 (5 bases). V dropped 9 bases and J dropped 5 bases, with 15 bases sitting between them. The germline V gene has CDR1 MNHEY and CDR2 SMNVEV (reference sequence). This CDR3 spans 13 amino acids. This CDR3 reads CARTGRVEDTQYF. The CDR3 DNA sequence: TGTGCCAGGACCGGGCGGGTAGAAGATACGCAGTATTTT.

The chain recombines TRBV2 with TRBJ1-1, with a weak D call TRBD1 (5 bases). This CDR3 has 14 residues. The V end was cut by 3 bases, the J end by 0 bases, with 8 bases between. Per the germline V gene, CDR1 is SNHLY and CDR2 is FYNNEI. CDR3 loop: CASSDQGLNTEAFF. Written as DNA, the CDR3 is TGTGCCAGCAGTGATCAGGGTCTGAACACTGAAGCTTTCTTT.

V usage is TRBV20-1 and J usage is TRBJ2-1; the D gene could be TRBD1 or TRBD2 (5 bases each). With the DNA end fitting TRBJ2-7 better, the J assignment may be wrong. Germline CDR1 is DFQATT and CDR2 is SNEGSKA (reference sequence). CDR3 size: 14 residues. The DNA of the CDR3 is TGCAGTGCTAGTGGGTCGGGACCCTACAATGAGCAGTACTTC. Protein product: CSASGSGPYNEQYF.

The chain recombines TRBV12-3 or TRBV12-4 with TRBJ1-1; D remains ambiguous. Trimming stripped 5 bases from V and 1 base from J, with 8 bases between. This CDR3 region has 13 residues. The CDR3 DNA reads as TGTGCCAGCAGTGGCTCAACGAACACTGAAGCTTTCTTT. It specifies CASSGSTNTEAFF.

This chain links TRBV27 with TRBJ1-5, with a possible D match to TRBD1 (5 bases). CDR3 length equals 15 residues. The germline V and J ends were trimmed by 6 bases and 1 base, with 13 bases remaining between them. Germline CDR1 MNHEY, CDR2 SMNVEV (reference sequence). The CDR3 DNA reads TGTGCCAGCAGGGACGGGGCGTGGAGCAATCAGCCCCAGCATTTT. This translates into CASRDGAWSNQPQHF.

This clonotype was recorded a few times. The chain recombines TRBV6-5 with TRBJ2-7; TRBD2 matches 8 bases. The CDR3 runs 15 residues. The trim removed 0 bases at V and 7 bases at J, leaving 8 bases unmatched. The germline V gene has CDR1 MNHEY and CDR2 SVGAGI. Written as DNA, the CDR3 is TGTGCCAGCAGTTACTCTGGGGGACGGGGGGGAGAGCAGTACTTC. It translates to CASSYSGGRGGEQYF.

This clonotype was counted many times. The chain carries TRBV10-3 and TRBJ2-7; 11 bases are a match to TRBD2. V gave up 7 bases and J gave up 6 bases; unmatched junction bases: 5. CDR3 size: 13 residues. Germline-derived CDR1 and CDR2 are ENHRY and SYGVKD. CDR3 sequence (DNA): TGTGCCATCAAGGGTAGCGGGAGGGCCGAGCAGTACTTC. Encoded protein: CAIKGSGRAEQYF.

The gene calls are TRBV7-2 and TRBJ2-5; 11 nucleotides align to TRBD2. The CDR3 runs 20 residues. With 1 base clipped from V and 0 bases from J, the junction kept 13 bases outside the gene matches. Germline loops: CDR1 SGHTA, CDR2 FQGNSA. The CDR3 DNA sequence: TGTGCCAGCAGCTTAGAGCTTAGCGGGAGGGTGGGGCCGTACCAAGAGACCCAGTACTTC. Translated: CASSLELSGRVGPYQETQYF.

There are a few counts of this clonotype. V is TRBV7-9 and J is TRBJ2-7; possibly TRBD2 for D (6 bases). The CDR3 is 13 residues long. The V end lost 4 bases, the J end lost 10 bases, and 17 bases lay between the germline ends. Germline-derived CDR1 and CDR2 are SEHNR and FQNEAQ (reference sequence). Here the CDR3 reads CASSSSEGPSQYF. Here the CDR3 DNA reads TGTGCCAGCAGCTCCTCGGAGGGGCCCTCCCAGTACTTC.

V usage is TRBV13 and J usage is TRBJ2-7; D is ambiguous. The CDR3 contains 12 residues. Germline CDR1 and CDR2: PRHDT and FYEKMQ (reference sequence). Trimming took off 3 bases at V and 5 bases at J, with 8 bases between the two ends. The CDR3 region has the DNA TGTGCCAGCAGCTTTCATCCCAACGAGCAGTACTTC. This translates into CASSFHPNEQYF.

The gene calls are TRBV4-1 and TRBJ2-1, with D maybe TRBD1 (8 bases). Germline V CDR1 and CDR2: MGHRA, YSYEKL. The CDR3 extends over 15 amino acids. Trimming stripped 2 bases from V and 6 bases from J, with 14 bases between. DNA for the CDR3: TGCGCCAGCAGCCAATGGAACAGGGGGGGCAATGAGCAGTTCTTC. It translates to CASSQWNRGGNEQFF.

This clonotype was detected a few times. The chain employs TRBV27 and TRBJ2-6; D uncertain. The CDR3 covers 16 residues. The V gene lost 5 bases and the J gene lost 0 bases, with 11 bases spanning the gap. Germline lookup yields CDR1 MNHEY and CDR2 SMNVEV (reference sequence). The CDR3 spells CASSRPISSGANVLTF. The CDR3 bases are TGTGCCAGCAGTCGCCCAATAAGCTCTGGGGCCAACGTCCTGACTTTC.

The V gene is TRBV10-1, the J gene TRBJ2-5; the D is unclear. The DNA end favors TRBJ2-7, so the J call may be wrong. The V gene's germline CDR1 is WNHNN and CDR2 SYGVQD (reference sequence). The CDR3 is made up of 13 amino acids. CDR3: CASSDGIRDEQYF. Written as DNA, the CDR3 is TGCGCCAGCAGTGACGGAATTCGGGACGAGCAGTACTTC.

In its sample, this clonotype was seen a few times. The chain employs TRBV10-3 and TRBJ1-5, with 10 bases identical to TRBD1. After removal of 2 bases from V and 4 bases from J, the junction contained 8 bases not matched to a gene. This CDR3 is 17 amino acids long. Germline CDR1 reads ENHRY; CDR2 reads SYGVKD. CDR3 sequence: CAISEGAGTGANQPQHF. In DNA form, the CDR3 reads TGTGCCATCAGTGAGGGAGCCGGGACAGGGGCGAATCAGCCCCAGCATTTT.

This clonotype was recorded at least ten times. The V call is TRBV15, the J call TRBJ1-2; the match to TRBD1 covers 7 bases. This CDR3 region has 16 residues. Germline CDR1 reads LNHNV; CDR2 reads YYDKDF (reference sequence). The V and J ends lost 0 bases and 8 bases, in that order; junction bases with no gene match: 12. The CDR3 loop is CATSRDRRGLVRGYTF. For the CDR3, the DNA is TGTGCCACCAGCAGAGATCGAAGGGGGCTGGTGAGAGGCTACACCTTC.

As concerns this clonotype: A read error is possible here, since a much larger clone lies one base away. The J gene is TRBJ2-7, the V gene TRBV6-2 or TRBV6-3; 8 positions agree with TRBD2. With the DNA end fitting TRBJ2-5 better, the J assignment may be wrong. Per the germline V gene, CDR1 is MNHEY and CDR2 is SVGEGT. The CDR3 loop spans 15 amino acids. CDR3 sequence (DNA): TGTGCCAGCGGGTACTCTAGGACTAGCTTCGAGACCCAGTACTTC. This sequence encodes CASGYSRTSFETQYF.